The clone carrying this T cell receptor (beta chain) has a single count. The repertoire was sequenced with immunoSEQ multiplex PCR; TCRdb's copy has only in-frame clones and lacks some. The data show about 380,000 clones, more than 70% seen once. The entry originates in a study of blood T cell repertoires in COVID-19. Participant ages covered about 18 to 95 years across 20 to 25 US areas. Two consecutive negative NP/OP PCR tests, clearance, or resolved symptoms defined Cohort 3 recovery. The CDR3 consists of 14 residues. V lost 6 bases and J lost 4; bases outside the gene matches: 7. Germline assignment: CDR1 MDHEN and CDR2 SYDVKM.

The genes are TRBV28 and TRBJ2-3, with 7 bases lining up with TRBD1. The sequence derives from a woman aged 18-35 years who had recovered from COVID-19. Sequencing was performed on PBMCs or T cells enriched from blood (not recorded which). The CDR3 DNA is TGTGCCAGCAGCTGGGACAGTCCCTCAGATACGCAGTATTTT. Amino acids: CASSWDSPSDTQYF. The full variable domain, with the rest looked up from reference TRBV28 and TRBJ2-3, is DVKVTQSSRYLVKRTGEKVFLECVQDMDHENMFWYRQDPGLGLRLIYFSYDVKMKEKGDIPEGYSVSREKKERFSLILESASTNQTSMYLCASSWDSPSDTQYFGPGTRLTVL.